This entry features one TCR beta chain sequence. The source of the sample is a study of OX40 agonist ivuxolimab in advanced cancers. For the study at large: Every 2 weeks, patients received ivuxolimab intravenously, dosed at 0.01 to 10 mg/kg. Anti-PD-1, anti-PD-L1 or anti-CTLA-4 therapy given earlier was allowed, and 40% had some. One patient with hepatocellular carcinoma and two with cutaneous melanoma, three in all, had partial responses.

Data came from immunoSEQ multiplex PCR; TCRdb stores just in-frame clones and leaves some out. This sample yields about 85,000 clones, of which around 85% are seen a single time; just under 2% belongs to the top ten. Germline CDR1 is MDHEN and CDR2 is SYDVKM. The V and J ends lost 8 bases and 0 bases respectively, with 14 bases between them. The CDR3 runs to 15 residues. The J gene is TRBJ1-3, the V gene TRBV28; D gene unclear. The receptor was isolated from an adult with an advanced solid tumor such as melanoma, head and neck, liver or kidney cancer. The sequences come from CD4+ or CD8+ T cells sorted from blood, collected in a trial of the OX40 agonist ivuxolimab. The CDR3 region has the DNA TGTGCCAGCGGTAGACGGGGAGTCTCTGGAAACACCATATATTTT. Its protein is CASGRRGVSGNTIYF.